What follows are 24 T cell receptor beta chains derived from one specimen sequenced in a study of blood T cells in healthy people across ages. The use of a sample-barcoded 5' primer and a J-beta primer mix characterized a second PCR of 7 to 11 cycles. From the 5' RACE reads, TCRdb called clonotypes with MiXCR, one entry per CDR3 protein. This table has roughly 900,000 distinct CDR3 sequences, more than 25% appearing once. Sequenced: blood. The origin of the receptors is a woman over 75 in good health.

This clonotype was seen ten or more times. This chain links TRBV7-2 with TRBJ2-3; 10 nucleotides line up with TRBD2. CDR1 SGHTA and CDR2 FQGNSA come from the germline V gene. Trimming at V came to 3 bases and at J to 1 base, leaving 7 bases not matched to a gene. The CDR3 spans 17 residues. In DNA form, the CDR3 reads TGTGCCAGCAGCTTCGCTAGCGGGGGCCTCCGCACAGATACGCAGTATTTT. This codes for CASSFASGGLRTDTQYF.

This clonotype was recorded a few times. The chain carries TRBV18 and TRBJ1-5, with no clear D. V was clipped by 4 bases and J by 5 bases, with 9 bases between them. Germline lookup yields CDR1 KGHSH and CDR2 LQKENI. The CDR3 runs 13 residues. In DNA, the CDR3 is TGTGCCAGCTCACAGGGATCCGATCAGCCCCAGCATTTT. Amino acids: CASSQGSDQPQHF.

The chain is built from TRBV2 and TRBJ1-2; 7 bases align to TRBD1. This CDR3 is 14 amino acids long. The germline gives CDR1 SNHLY, CDR2 FYNNEI. V dropped 6 bases and J dropped 3; count of bases not matched to a gene: 7. In DNA form, the CDR3 reads TGTGCCAGCAGGGGGGACAGATGGGACTATGGCTACACCTTC. Encoded protein: CASRGDRWDYGYTF.

Only a few counts were recorded for this clonotype. The chain carries TRBV7-9 and TRBJ1-5, with a weak D call TRBD1 (5 bases). Deletions cut 1 base from V and 4 bases from J, with 11 bases between. CDR3 size: 15 residues. The germline V gene encodes CDR1 SEHNR and CDR2 FQNEAQ (reference sequence). The CDR3 nucleotides are TGTGCCAGCAGCTTAGAGGGGTTGGTGAATCAGCCCCAGCATTTT. Protein product: CASSLEGLVNQPQHF.

In this sample, this clonotype turned up many times. The rearrangement joins TRBV27 to TRBJ2-6, with unresolved D. The CDR3 is 15 residues long. Trimming removed 2 bases at V and 2 bases at J, with 7 bases between. Germline V gene data show CDR1 as MNHEY and CDR2 as SMNVEV (reference sequence). The CDR3: CASSLRDTGANVLTF. In DNA, the CDR3 is TGTGCCAGCAGTTTAAGAGACACTGGGGCCAACGTCCTGACTTTC. The complete variable domain, with remaining parts taken from reference TRBV27 and TRBJ2-6, reads EAQVTQNPRYLITVTGKKLTVTCSQNMNHEYMSWYRQDPGLGLRQIYYSMNVEVTDKGDVPEGYKVSRKEKRNFPLILESPSPNQTSLYFCASSLRDTGANVLTFGAGSRLTVL.

J is TRBJ2-3 and V is TRBV30; either TRBD1 or TRBD2 may supply D (5 bases each). CDR1 and CDR2 (germline): GTSNPN, SVGIG (reference sequence). Trimming took off 3 bases at V and 3 bases at J, with 16 bases between the two ends. The CDR3 totals 15 residues. CDR3 sequence (DNA): TGTGCCTGGAGCGCCGGGACGTATGGTACAGATACGCAGTATTTT. Translating gives CAWSAGTYGTDTQYF.

The gene calls are TRBV5-1 and TRBJ2-2; a possible D gene is TRBD2 (6 bases). V gave up 4 bases and J gave up 4 bases, with 11 bases separating them. Per germline, CDR1 SGHRS and CDR2 YFSETQ. CDR3 length: 14 amino acids. For the CDR3, the DNA is TGCGCCAGCAGCCCGGACGGGGGCACCGGGGAGCTGTTTTTT. Translated: CASSPDGGTGELFF.

CDR3 amino acids: CASRPTSGSYNEQYF. The CDR3 bases are TGTGCCAGCAGGCCCACTAGCGGGTCCTACAATGAGCAGTACTTC. V gene TRBV6-5 combines with J gene TRBJ2-1; 9 bases map to TRBD2. The assigned J gene may be wrong: the sequence end matches TRBJ2-7 better. There are 15 residues in the CDR3. Germline lookup yields CDR1 MNHEY and CDR2 SVGAGI.

This clonotype has ten or more counts. This chain uses TRBV6-6 with TRBJ2-7, with 7 bases aligning to TRBD1. The CDR3 is made up of 16 amino acids. V was clipped by 2 bases and J by 5 bases; unmatched bases: 12. Germline CDR1 and CDR2: MNHNY and SVGAGI (reference sequence). DNA for the CDR3: TGTGCCAGCAGTTACGCTGACAGGGAAGAAAGCCACGAGCAGTACTTC. Its translation is CASSYADREESHEQYF.

The chain combines TRBV20-1 with TRBJ2-2; D is unresolved. Germline V gene data show CDR1 as DFQATT and CDR2 as SNEGSKA (reference sequence). V was pared by 1 base and J by 6 bases, with 9 bases between. The CDR3 is made up of 13 amino acids. The CDR3: CSARVGFAGELFF. CDR3 sequence (DNA): TGCAGTGCTAGAGTGGGGTTCGCCGGGGAGCTGTTTTTT.

This clonotype has at least ten counts. This sequence joins TRBV20-1 and TRBJ2-1, with a weak D call TRBD1 (7 bases). The CDR3 is made up of 15 amino acids. CDR1 DFQATT and CDR2 SNEGSKA come from the germline V gene (reference sequence). Trimming stripped 4 bases from V and 1 base from J, with 14 bases between. The CDR3: CSAKGAGQSYNEQFF. CDR3 in DNA: TGCAGTGCTAAGGGGGCGGGACAGTCCTACAATGAGCAGTTCTTC.

This clonotype has just a few counts. V is TRBV20-1 and J is TRBJ1-2; no reliable D call. V lost 0 bases to trimming and J lost 4 bases, with 9 bases between them. The CDR3 totals 13 residues. Looked up from germline, CDR1 is DFQATT and CDR2 is SNEGSKA (reference sequence). CDR3 DNA: TGCAGTGCTAGAGATCAGTGGGGCTATGGCTACACCTTC. As protein: CSARDQWGYGYTF.

This clonotype was counted at least ten times. The genes are TRBV15 and TRBJ1-1; D is unresolved. Trimming shortened V by 5 bases and J by 5 bases, and 21 bases separated the two germline ends. The CDR3 length is 16 residues. Germline V gene sequence: CDR1 LNHNV, CDR2 YYDKDF (reference sequence). CDR3 sequence: CATSASPAQVGTEAFF. CDR3 bases: TGTGCCACCAGCGCTTCGCCCGCGCAAGTTGGGACTGAAGCTTTCTTT.

This clonotype was detected ten times or more. J is TRBJ2-7 and V is TRBV20-1; TRBD1 or TRBD2 may be the D gene (6 bases each). CDR3 length: 14 amino acids. V lost 6 bases, J lost 7 bases, and 22 bases lay in between. The germline CDR1 and CDR2 sequences are DFQATT and SNEGSKA (reference sequence). The CDR3 region is CSAIGGGSGGEQYF. The CDR3 region has the DNA TGCAGTGCAATTGGAGGGGGGAGTGGGGGGGAGCAGTACTTC.

This clonotype was picked up a small number of times. Since a much larger clone is just one base distant, this may be a read error. The rearrangement links TRBV7-2 to TRBJ2-1; TRBD2 matches 7 bases. The DNA end is a closer match to TRBJ2-7, so the J assignment may be wrong. Germline V lookup: CDR1 SGHTA, CDR2 FQGNSA. This CDR3 spans 16 amino acids. CDR3 coding DNA: TGTGCCAGCAGTAAACGTTCGAGCGGGACCTACAATGAGCAGTACTTC. Protein: CASSKRSSGTYNEQYF.

This clonotype was picked up many times. The V and J genes are TRBV20-1 and TRBJ2-5; D might be TRBD2 (7 bases). The V and J ends lost 4 bases and 11 bases respectively, with 23 bases between them. The length of the CDR3 is 14 residues. CDR1 is DFQATT and CDR2 is SNEGSKA in the germline V gene (reference sequence). CDR3 nucleotide sequence: TGCAGTGCTACCTCCGGGACATCCTCCGGGGGGCAGTACTTC. Residues: CSATSGTSSGGQYF.

This chain connects TRBV7-2 to TRBJ2-3; no definite D call. The CDR3 is made up of 12 amino acids. The V gene's germline CDR1 is SGHTA and CDR2 FQGNSA. Trimming took 6 bases from V and 5 from J, leaving 9 bases between them. This CDR3 reads CASSPARDTQYF. The CDR3 DNA reads as TGTGCCAGCAGTCCCGCGAGAGATACGCAGTATTTT.

Details on this clonotype: This sequence may be a read error, since a much larger clone differs from it by one base. V gene TRBV10-3 combines with J gene TRBJ2-7; D not resolved. The CDR3 consists of 14 residues. Germline assignment: CDR1 ENHRY and CDR2 SYGVKD. The DNA for the CDR3 is TGTGCCATCAGGGAGTCGATACCCGGCTACGAGCAGTACTTC. It yields the protein CAIRESIPGYEQYF.

This clonotype was seen ten or more times. The V and J genes are TRBV7-9 and TRBJ2-6, with a weak D call TRBD1 (6 bases). V lost 5 bases and J 1 base, leaving 15 bases between the germline ends. Per germline, CDR1 SEHNR and CDR2 FQNEAQ (reference sequence). The CDR3 spans 17 residues. CDR3 amino acids: CASSPRQARSGANVLTF. CDR3 DNA sequence: TGTGCCAGCAGCCCCCGACAGGCACGGTCTGGGGCCAACGTCCTGACTTTC.

This clonotype was picked up many times. The chain couples TRBV20-1 to TRBJ2-7, with D perhaps TRBD2 (5 bases). The CDR3 length is 14 residues. With 0 bases removed from V and 7 bases from J, the gap between germline ends came to 16 bases. From germline, CDR1 is DFQATT and CDR2 SNEGSKA (reference sequence). CDR3 DNA sequence: TGCAGTGCTAGAGATCCTGGCGGGCGTCGGGAGCAGTACTTC. Translating it yields CSARDPGGRREQYF.

The V and J genes are TRBV5-6 and TRBJ1-1; D possibly corresponds to TRBD1 (5 bases). Per the germline V gene, CDR1 is SGHDT and CDR2 is YYEEEE. V was clipped by 4 bases and J by 1 base, with 14 bases between them. The CDR3 has 15 residues. CDR3: CASSTEGRRNTEAFF. Here the CDR3 DNA reads TGTGCCAGCAGCACCGAGGGACGGAGGAACACTGAAGCTTTCTTT.

This clonotype was seen a few times. This chain links TRBV28 with TRBJ2-7, with 7 bases identical to TRBD1. This CDR3 comprises 18 residues. J was trimmed by 4 bases and V by 7 bases; bases with no gene match: 22. The germline V gene has CDR1 MDHEN and CDR2 SYDVKM. As DNA, the CDR3 is TGTGCCAGCACCCTGGGGAGACAGGGTAAGAGGATAGGGTACGAGCAGTACTTC. Protein sequence: CASTLGRQGKRIGYEQYF.

This clonotype was recorded only once. The V call is TRBV20-1, the J call TRBJ2-1; D tentatively reads TRBD1 or TRBD2 (6 bases each). V shed 6 bases and J shed 3 bases, with 18 bases lying between them. Germline V gives CDR1 DFQATT, CDR2 SNEGSKA (reference sequence). This CDR3 has 15 amino acids. CDR3 sequence: CSARGQRAFYNEQFF. CDR3 DNA sequence: TGCAGTGCCCGGGGGCAGCGGGCTTTCTACAATGAGCAGTTCTTC.

This clonotype has at least ten counts. The chain uses TRBV15 and TRBJ2-3, with D maybe TRBD2 (5 bases). The CDR3 has 14 residues. Deletions cut 5 bases from V and 5 bases from J, with 14 bases between. Germline assignment: CDR1 LNHNV and CDR2 YYDKDF (reference sequence). CDR3 bases: TGTGCCACCAGCTTACTTTCAGCGGTAGATACGCAGTATTTT. Protein product: CATSLLSAVDTQYF.